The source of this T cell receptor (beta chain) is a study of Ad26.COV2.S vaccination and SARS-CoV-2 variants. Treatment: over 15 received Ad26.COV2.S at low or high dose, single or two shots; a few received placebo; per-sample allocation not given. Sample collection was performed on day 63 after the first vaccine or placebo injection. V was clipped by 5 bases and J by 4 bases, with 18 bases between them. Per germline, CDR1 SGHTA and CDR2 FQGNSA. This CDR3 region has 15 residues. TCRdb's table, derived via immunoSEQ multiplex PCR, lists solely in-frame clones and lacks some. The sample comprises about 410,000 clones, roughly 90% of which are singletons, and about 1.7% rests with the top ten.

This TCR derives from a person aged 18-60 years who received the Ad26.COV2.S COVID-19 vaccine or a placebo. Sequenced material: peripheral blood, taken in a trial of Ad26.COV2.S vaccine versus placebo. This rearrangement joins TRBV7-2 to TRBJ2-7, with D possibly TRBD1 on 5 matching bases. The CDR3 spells CASSIGAPQTYEQYF. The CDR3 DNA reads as TGTGCCAGCAGCATAGGGGCTCCTCAAACATACGAGCAGTACTTC.